This T cell receptor beta chain was documented in a study of graft-versus-host responses after intestinal transplantation. About the study: Anti-thymocyte globulin induction, then tacrolimus and steroids for two to four years, went to all recipients.

Germline CDR1 reads SGHTA; CDR2 reads FQGNSA. The CDR3 is made up of 13 amino acids. Trimming took 5 bases from V and 4 from J, leaving 12 bases between them. As for this clone: Antigen specificity is unknown.

Profiling relied on immunoSEQ multiplex PCR, and the TCRdb table lists in-frame clones only, not all of them. Among under 150,000 clones listed, approximately 95% were seen once. The chain uses TRBV7-2 and TRBJ2-7; D might be TRBD2 (5 bases). Sequenced material: unstimulated CD8+ T cells sorted from spleen or lymph node cells, taken before intestinal transplant. The receptor's source is a human donor who received an intestinal transplant. In nucleotides, the CDR3 is TGTGCCAGCAGCCCCCAAGGAGGTTACGAGCAGTACTTC. As protein: CASSPQGGYEQYF. Together with reference TRBV7-2 and TRBJ2-7, the CDR3 gives the full variable domain: GAGVSQSPSNKVTEKGKDVELRCDPISGHTALYWYRQSLGQGLEFLIYFQGNSAPDKSGLPSDRFSAERTGGSVSTLTIQRTQQEDSAVYLCASSPQGGYEQYFGPGTRLTVT.